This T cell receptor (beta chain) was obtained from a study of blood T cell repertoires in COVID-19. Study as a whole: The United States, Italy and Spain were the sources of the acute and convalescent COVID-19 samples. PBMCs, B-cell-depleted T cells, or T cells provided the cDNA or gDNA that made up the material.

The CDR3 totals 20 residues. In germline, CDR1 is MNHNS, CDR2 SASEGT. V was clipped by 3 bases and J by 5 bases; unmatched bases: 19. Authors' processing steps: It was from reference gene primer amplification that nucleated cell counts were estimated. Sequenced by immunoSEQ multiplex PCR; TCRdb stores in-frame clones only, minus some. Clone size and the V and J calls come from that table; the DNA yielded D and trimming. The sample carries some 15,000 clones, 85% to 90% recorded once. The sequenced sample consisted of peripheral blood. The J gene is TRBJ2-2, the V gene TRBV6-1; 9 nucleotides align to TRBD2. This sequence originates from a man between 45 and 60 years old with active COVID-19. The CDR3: CASSDRDRPGLALITGELFF. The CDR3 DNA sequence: TGTGCCAGCAGTGATCGGGACAGACCGGGACTAGCTTTAATTACCGGGGAGCTGTTTTTT.